This T cell receptor beta chain was found in a study of neurological immune-mediated disorders. Turning to this clonotype: The antigen is unknown.

This CDR3 contains 16 residues. Trimming left V 0 bases short and J 6 bases short, with 16 bases between. Germline V gene data show CDR1 as SGHRS and CDR2 as YFSETQ. The authors produced cDNA by 5'RACE using 10-nucleotide random UMIs. TCRdb ran MiXCR on the 5' RACE reads and lists one entry per CDR3 protein. Of over 45,000 distinct CDR3 sequences in the sample, roughly 24% were seen once. Study results and caveats: The greatest TCR clonal expansion occurred in HTLV-1-associated myelopathy and the least in multiple sclerosis, which fell below healthy controls.

The source material was PBMCs. The rearrangement links TRBV5-1 to TRBJ2-1, with D perhaps TRBD1 or TRBD2 (5 bases each). The sequence derives from a woman in her 70s in good health. The CDR3 DNA reads as TGCGCCAGCAGCTTGGCTAGCAGGGCGCCCCCCAATGAGCAGTTCTTC. It encodes CASSLASRAPPNEQFF.